This record looks at one T cell receptor (beta chain) sequence and its context. This sample was included in a study of blood T cell repertoires in COVID-19. Study information: Sample material is recorded as cDNA or gDNA derived from T cells, B-cell-depleted T cells, or PBMCs.

The germline V gene has CDR1 KGHDR and CDR2 SFDVKD. The V segment lost 3 bases and the J segment 8 bases; nucleotides outside the gene matches: 12. The CDR3 sequence is 16 residues long. Profiled with immunoSEQ multiplex PCR; TCRdb holds only in-frame clones, not every one. The sample includes 270,000 or so clones, approximately 89% of them seen just once. The sequence came from a woman aged 40 to 55 with acute COVID-19. The material sequenced was PBMCs or T cells enriched from blood (not recorded which). V usage is TRBV24-1 and J usage is TRBJ2-1, with 7 bases identical to TRBD1. The CDR3 here is CATSDDGTAARYEQFF. CDR3 coding DNA: TGTGCCACCAGTGATGACGGGACAGCCGCGCGCTATGAGCAGTTCTTC.